The 11 T cell receptor beta chains in this list originate from one sample, sequenced in a study of cytomegalovirus exposure and HLA in healthy donors. The PCR ran on 60 Vbeta and 13 Jbeta primers. The assay was immunoSEQ multiplex PCR, and TCRdb's table has in-frame clones only and misses some. The specimen's table records 65,000 to 85,000 clones. The sequenced sample consisted of PBMCs. The receptors were gathered from a woman in her twenties or thirties in good health and CMV-seronegative.

J is TRBJ2-7 and V is TRBV30; 14 bases are shared with TRBD2. Germline-derived CDR1 and CDR2 are GTSNPN and SVGIG (reference sequence). The CDR3 is made up of 16 amino acids. Trimming at V came to 3 bases and at J to 4 bases, leaving 8 bases not matched to a gene. Written as DNA, the CDR3 is TGTGCCTGGAGGACTAGCGGGAGGGGTTTCGGGTACGAGCAGTACTTC. Translation gives CAWRTSGRGFGYEQYF.

V gene TRBV18 combines with J gene TRBJ1-4; D remains ambiguous. Germline V gives CDR1 KGHSH, CDR2 LQKENI. The CDR3 contains 17 residues. V shed 3 bases and J shed 4 bases, with 18 bases lying between them. This chain's CDR3 is CASSPQRIRRDNEKLFF. The CDR3 bases are TGTGCCAGCTCACCGCAGCGGATCAGACGGGATAATGAAAAACTGTTTTTT.

The chain uses TRBV7-9 and TRBJ2-7, with 7 bases fitting TRBD2. The J segment lost 2 bases and the V segment lost 1 base, leaving 5 bases of the junction unmatched. The length of the CDR3 is 15 residues. Germline V gives CDR1 SEHNR, CDR2 FQNEAQ (reference sequence). The CDR3 region is CASSLDAGVAYEQYF. CDR3 nucleotides: TGTGCCAGCAGCTTAGACGCGGGAGTCGCCTACGAGCAGTACTTC. The full variable domain, completed using reference TRBV7-9 and TRBJ2-7, is DTGVSQNPRHKITKRGQNVTFRCDPISEHNRLYWYRQTLGQGPEFLTYFQNEAQLEKSRLLSDRFSAERPKGSFSTLEIQRTEQGDSAMYLCASSLDAGVAYEQYFGPGTRLTVT.

This chain joins TRBV19 and TRBJ1-5; D is possibly TRBD1 (5 bases). The CDR3 has 13 amino acids. The germline V gene encodes CDR1 LNHDA and CDR2 SQIVND (reference sequence). V dropped 5 bases and J dropped 4 bases, with 9 bases sitting between them. The chain's CDR3 is CASSFRGNQPQHF. The CDR3 DNA reads as TGTGCCAGTAGTTTCCGGGGGAATCAGCCCCAGCATTTT.

The V gene is TRBV5-1, the J gene TRBJ2-1, with 7 bases identical to TRBD2. Germline V gene data show CDR1 as SGHRS and CDR2 as YFSETQ. The CDR3 covers 15 residues. V dropped 2 bases and J dropped 5; count of bases not matched to a gene: 7. In DNA, the CDR3 is TGCGCCAGCAGCTTTTGGGAGGGTCCAGACAATGAGCAGTTCTTC. Translated: CASSFWEGPDNEQFF. Based on the CDR3 plus reference TRBV5-1 and TRBJ2-1, the full variable domain is KAGVTQTPRYLIKTRGQQVTLSCSPISGHRSVSWYQQTPGQGLQFLFEYFSETQRNKGNFPGRFSGRQFSNSRSEMNVSTLELGDSALYLCASSFWEGPDNEQFFGPGTRLTVL.

The CDR3 sequence: CAWIQGLLPNTIYF. DNA for the CDR3: TGTGCCTGGATTCAGGGTCTATTACCAAACACCATATATTTT. The chain is built from TRBV30 and TRBJ1-3; tentatively, D is TRBD1 (5 bases). Trimming stripped 4 bases from V and 6 bases from J, with 16 bases between. The CDR3 extends over 14 amino acids. The V gene's germline CDR1 is GTSNPN and CDR2 SVGIG (reference sequence).

CDR3 sequence reads: CASSFDSYNTEAFF. The CDR3 DNA is TGTGCCAGCAGTTTCGACAGTTACAACACTGAAGCTTTCTTT. J is TRBJ1-1 and V is TRBV27; D possibly corresponds to TRBD1 (5 bases). V shed 3 bases and J shed 2 bases, with 10 bases lying between them. The germline gives CDR1 MNHEY, CDR2 SMNVEV (reference sequence). The CDR3 is 14 residues long.

This chain uses TRBV7-2 with TRBJ1-2; 8 bases are a match to TRBD1. The CDR3 sequence is 13 residues long. Trimming cost V 8 bases and J 4 bases; bases outside gene matches: 6. Germline V gene data show CDR1 as SGHTA and CDR2 as FQGNSA. The DNA of the CDR3 is TGTGCCAGCCAGAACAGGGGGTCCTATGGCTACACCTTC. Translation: CASQNRGSYGYTF.

The chain has TRBV2 and TRBJ1-2; D not resolved. The CDR3 spans 11 residues. Trimming removed 8 bases from V and 2 bases from J, with 6 bases in between. Germline CDR1 and CDR2: SNHLY and FYNNEI. The CDR3 coding sequence is TGTGCCAGCGCCCAGAACTATGGCTACACCTTC. Amino acids: CASAQNYGYTF.

V gene TRBV7-9 combines with J gene TRBJ2-3; perhaps TRBD2 as D (5 bases). V was shortened by 8 bases and J by 2 bases, with 17 bases between the two germline ends. Germline CDR1 is SEHNR and CDR2 is FQNEAQ (reference sequence). The length of the CDR3 is 15 residues. CDR3 amino acids: CASRTGLGYTDTQYF. The CDR3 bases are TGTGCCAGCCGTACGGGGTTAGGGTACACAGATACGCAGTATTTT. The full variable domain, with the rest looked up from reference TRBV7-9 and TRBJ2-3, is DTGVSQNPRHKITKRGQNVTFRCDPISEHNRLYWYRQTLGQGPEFLTYFQNEAQLEKSRLLSDRFSAERPKGSFSTLEIQRTEQGDSAMYLCASRTGLGYTDTQYFGPGTRLTVL.

The genes are TRBV4-2 and TRBJ2-3, with 10 bases lining up with TRBD1. V shed 5 bases, J shed 5 bases, and the junction held 13 bases outside the gene matches. The CDR3 extends over 17 amino acids. Germline CDR1 is LGHNA and CDR2 is YNFKEQ. Written as DNA, the CDR3 is TGTGCCAGCAGCTTCCGGGACAGGGGCGGAGGGGTAGATACGCAGTATTTT. It codes for CASSFRDRGGGVDTQYF.